Below are 20 T cell receptor beta chains sequenced from a single sample in a study of sequential checkpoint blockade in melanoma. The assay was immunoSEQ multiplex PCR, and TCRdb's table has in-frame clones only and misses some. The repertoire has 13,000 or so clones, approximately 78% of them found once; the top ten carry around a third. Noted treatment: randomized to nivolumab then ipilimumab (arm A) or the reverse (arm B). The sample consisted of CD8+ T cells sorted from blood (inferred from file names), taken from a patient given nivolumab and ipilimumab in sequence. These receptors were taken from a human donor with melanoma.

V gene TRBV7-9 combines with J gene TRBJ2-1, with 7 bases fitting TRBD1. The germline V gene has CDR1 SEHNR and CDR2 FQNEAQ (reference sequence). The CDR3 consists of 15 residues. V lost 10 bases, J lost 1 base, and 10 bases stayed unmatched. The CDR3 sequence: CATRQGMGSYNEQFF. In nucleotides, the CDR3 is TGTGCCACTCGACAGGGAATGGGGTCCTACAATGAGCAGTTCTTC.

The CDR3 protein is CASSLGVGRVEQYF. For the CDR3, the DNA is TGTGCCAGCAGCTTAGGAGTTGGCCGGGTGGAGCAGTACTTC. V is TRBV13 and J is TRBJ2-7; D uncertain. Trimming removed 0 bases from V and 7 bases from J, with 13 bases in between. Germline CDR1 reads PRHDT; CDR2 reads FYEKMQ (reference sequence). The CDR3 totals 14 residues.

Concerning this clone itself: Other DNA sequences in the same sample also yield this CDR3. The chain employs TRBV15 and TRBJ2-1; D may be TRBD1 (6 bases). Germline CDR1 LNHNV, CDR2 YYDKDF (reference sequence). The CDR3 has 15 amino acids. Trimming cost V 4 bases and J 1 base, with 11 bases left between them. This CDR3 reads CATSNLQGSYNEQFF. The CDR3, as DNA: TGTGCCACCAGCAATTTACAGGGTTCCTACAATGAGCAGTTCTTC. The whole variable domain, filled in from reference TRBV15 and TRBJ2-1, reads DAMVIQNPRYQVTQFGKPVTLSCSQTLNHNVMYWYQQKSSQAPKLLFHYYDKDFNNEADTPDNFQSRRPNTSFCFLDIRSPGLGDTAMYLCATSNLQGSYNEQFFGPGTRLTVL.

The gene calls are TRBV19 and TRBJ2-7; 7 nucleotides match TRBD2. V lost 6 bases and J lost 2; bases outside the gene matches: 7. The CDR3 has 14 residues. CDR1 is LNHDA and CDR2 is SQIVND in the germline V gene (reference sequence). CDR3: CASSPAGGTYEQYF. The CDR3 DNA follows: TGTGCCAGTAGCCCCGCCGGGGGGACCTACGAGCAGTACTTC.

J is TRBJ2-5 and V is TRBV9; D is perhaps TRBD2 (5 bases). Trimming left V 5 bases short and J 4 bases short, with 18 bases between. Per the germline V gene, CDR1 is SGDLS and CDR2 is YYNGEE. CDR3 length equals 15 residues. The DNA for the CDR3 is TGTGCCAGCAGTCCTAACTCCGGAGGAGGAGAGACCCAGTACTTC. Translating gives CASSPNSGGGETQYF.

J is TRBJ1-3 and V is TRBV9; no firm D call. CDR1 is SGDLS, CDR2 YYNGEE, per germline. This CDR3 comprises 14 residues. Deletions cut 0 bases from V and 4 bases from J, with 8 bases between. In DNA, the CDR3 is TGTGCCAGCAGCGTAGGAGACTCCGGAAACACCATATATTTT. This gives the protein CASSVGDSGNTIYF.

V and J are TRBV6-5 and TRBJ2-5, with D possibly matching TRBD1 (6 bases). Between the trimmed V and J ends, which lost 1 base and 1 base, there was a span of 13 bases. The CDR3 is 16 amino acids. Per the germline V gene, CDR1 is MNHEY and CDR2 is SVGAGI. For the CDR3, the DNA is TGTGCCAGCAGTTACTTCACACAGGGTCCCCAAGAGACCCAGTACTTC. Its protein is CASSYFTQGPQETQYF.

The chain combines TRBV29-1 with TRBJ2-1; no clear D. This CDR3 region has 14 residues. Germline V lookup: CDR1 SQVTM, CDR2 ANQGSEA. Trimming pared 4 bases from V and 0 bases from J, leaving 10 bases between. The CDR3 sequence: CSVGDLGSYNEQFF. DNA for the CDR3: TGCAGCGTTGGTGACCTAGGCTCCTACAATGAGCAGTTCTTC.

The chain carries TRBV5-5 and TRBJ2-6, with D perhaps matching TRBD2 (6 bases). This CDR3 region has 12 residues. Trimming pared 10 bases from V and 4 bases from J, leaving 9 bases between. Germline CDR1 and CDR2: SGHKS and YYEKEE (reference sequence). The CDR3, as DNA: TGTGCCGGGGGGACCGGGGCCAACGTCCTGACTTTC. Protein sequence: CAGGTGANVLTF.

This chain links TRBV7-9 with TRBJ2-1; D remains ambiguous. Germline lookup yields CDR1 SEHNR and CDR2 FQNEAQ (reference sequence). The CDR3 runs to 12 residues. Trimming took 1 base from V and 9 from J, leaving 7 bases between them. The chain's CDR3 is CASSLVAGEQFF. In DNA, the CDR3 is TGTGCCAGCAGCTTAGTGGCTGGTGAGCAGTTCTTC.

This chain links TRBV5-4 with TRBJ2-3; 8 nucleotides align to TRBD2. The CDR3 consists of 14 residues. V trimming: 4 bases; J trimming: 5 bases; junction bases outside the gene matches: 6. CDR1 is SGHNT and CDR2 is YYREEE in the germline V gene (reference sequence). In nucleotides, the CDR3 is TGTGCCAGCAGCATCGAGCGGGGGCGAGATACGCAGTATTTT. It codes for CASSIERGRDTQYF.

This rearrangement joins TRBV6-1 to TRBJ1-2; tentative D call: TRBD1 (6 bases). CDR3 length: 15 amino acids. V was shortened by 6 bases and J by 1 base, with 15 bases between the two germline ends. CDR1 MNHNS and CDR2 SASEGT come from the germline V gene. The CDR3 protein is CASRVDSQGNYGYTF. The CDR3 DNA sequence: TGTGCCAGCAGGGTGGACAGTCAGGGTAACTATGGCTACACCTTC.

This clone appeared a few times. This sample also contains other DNA sequences that code for the same CDR3. This sequence joins TRBV6-5 and TRBJ2-1; 7 positions match TRBD2. Germline CDR1 MNHEY, CDR2 SVGAGI. The CDR3 has 16 residues. V shed 2 bases, J shed 0 bases, and the junction held 4 bases outside the gene matches. The CDR3 DNA reads TGTGCCAGCAGTTACGGGGGGGGAAGCTCCTACAATGAGCAGTTCTTC. Encoded protein: CASSYGGGSSYNEQFF.

The chain couples TRBV19 to TRBJ2-7, with D possibly matching TRBD2 (5 bases). The CDR3 length is 15 residues. The germline V and J ends were trimmed by 2 bases and 5 bases, with 16 bases remaining between them. From germline, CDR1 is LNHDA and CDR2 SQIVND (reference sequence). The CDR3 DNA is TGTGCCAGTAGTATACCCCGTGAGGGAGTCGACGAGCAGTACTTC. Translating gives CASSIPREGVDEQYF.

In nucleotides, the CDR3 is TGTGCCAGCAGCTTGCGAGGAGCCCTTAACTATGGCTACACCTTC. This sequence encodes CASSLRGALNYGYTF. V usage is TRBV13 and J usage is TRBJ1-2; no clear D. Between the trimmed V and J ends, which lost 3 bases and 1 base, there was a span of 12 bases. This CDR3 is 15 amino acids long. CDR1 is PRHDT, CDR2 FYEKMQ, per germline (reference sequence).

This chain uses TRBV2 with TRBJ2-7; 9 nucleotides line up with TRBD1. With 5 bases clipped from V and 5 bases from J, the junction kept 10 bases outside the gene matches. Per germline, CDR1 SNHLY and CDR2 FYNNEI. The CDR3 has 15 amino acids. The CDR3 DNA reads as TGTGCCAGCAGTCCACGGGACAGGGTGGGGGACGAGCAGTACTTC. It specifies CASSPRDRVGDEQYF.

This chain joins TRBV27 and TRBJ2-7; 11 bases align to TRBD1. V lost 5 bases to trimming and J lost 7 bases; unmatched junction nucleotides: 7. Germline values: CDR1 MNHEY, CDR2 SMNVEV (reference sequence). The CDR3 extends over 14 amino acids. The CDR3: CASSPGTGGREQYF. CDR3 in DNA: TGTGCCAGCAGTCCCGGGACAGGGGGTAGGGAGCAGTACTTC.

The chain uses TRBV7-8 and TRBJ2-7; 8 bases are shared with TRBD1. Per germline, CDR1 SGHVS and CDR2 FQNEAQ. The CDR3 has 12 residues. After removal of 5 bases from V and 7 bases from J, the junction contained 4 bases not matched to a gene. The CDR3 sequence: CASSPTGVEQYF. CDR3 in DNA: TGTGCCAGCAGCCCGACAGGGGTTGAGCAGTACTTC.

The chain uses TRBV27 and TRBJ1-2, with TRBD1 identical over 8 bases. V was pared by 5 bases and J by 8 bases, with 13 bases of the junction left unmatched. Germline V gene sequence: CDR1 MNHEY, CDR2 SMNVEV (reference sequence). The CDR3 is 15 amino acids. The CDR3 sequence: CASSPHPGGAGGYTF. The CDR3 DNA follows: TGTGCCAGCAGTCCTCACCCAGGGGGCGCCGGGGGCTACACCTTC.

The chain uses TRBV2 and TRBJ1-5; weak D call: TRBD1 (6 bases). The CDR3 consists of 13 residues. The V gene's germline CDR1 is SNHLY and CDR2 FYNNEI. Trimming took 8 bases from V and 8 from J, leaving 16 bases between them. CDR3 in amino acids: CASRRDTSEPQHF. The CDR3 DNA follows: TGTGCCAGCCGCCGGGACACCTCTGAGCCCCAGCATTTT. Using reference TRBV2 and TRBJ1-5 for the parts outside the CDR3, the full variable domain is EPEVTQTPSHQVTQMGQEVILRCVPISNHLYFYWYRQILGQKVEFLVSFYNNEISEKSEIFDDQFSVERPDGSNFTLKIRSTKLEDSAMYFCASRRDTSEPQHFGDGTRLSIL.